Below, 21 T cell receptor beta chains from the same sample are listed, as sequenced in a study of regulatory T cells in long-lasting Graves disease. Building of the TCR beta libraries involved iRepertoire HTBI primers and Arm-PCR of CDR3 regions. Each CDR3 protein gets one entry after TCRdb re-called the multiplex PCR reads with MiXCR. The sample contains 350,000 to 500,000 distinct CDR3 sequences, approximately 14% of which appear only once. As to time point: newly diagnosed GD, antithyroid drugs for less than 3 months. The TCR library used RNA extracted from PBMCs. A further study also used this sample, focusing on T cells in Graves' hyperthyroidism and ophthalmopathy.

The sample consisted of peripheral blood mononuclear cells (PBMCs), taken at new diagnosis, from a patient treated with antithyroid drugs. These receptors were collected from a woman between 45 and 60 years old with Graves disease.

This clonotype was seen many times. The rearrangement uses TRBV6-1 and TRBJ2-5, with 7 positions matching TRBD2. Germline CDR1 and CDR2: MNHNS and SASEGT. J was trimmed by 4 bases and V by 4 bases; bases with no gene match: 6. There are 14 residues in the CDR3. The CDR3 loop reads CASSGSGNLETQYF. Written as DNA, the CDR3 is TGTGCCAGCAGTGGCAGCGGGAACCTAGAGACCCAGTACTTC.

Ten or more counts support this clonotype. V usage is TRBV28 and J usage is TRBJ2-7; 9 bases match TRBD1. Per germline, CDR1 MDHEN and CDR2 SYDVKM. V was pared by 5 bases and J by 6 bases, with 8 bases of the junction left unmatched. The CDR3 length is 14 residues. The CDR3 region is CASSLPGQGTEQYF. CDR3 nucleotide sequence: TGTGCCAGCAGTCTCCCGGGACAGGGAACCGAGCAGTACTTC.

This clonotype occurred many times. The chain links TRBV5-1 to TRBJ2-3; D is unresolved. Germline V CDR1 and CDR2: SGHRS, YFSETQ. The CDR3 is made up of 16 amino acids. V was trimmed by 2 bases and J by 6 bases, leaving 19 bases between them. The CDR3, as DNA: TGCGCCAGCAGCTTAGAGGTGATCGCCGAAGGGGATACGCAGTATTTT. This codes for CASSLEVIAEGDTQYF.

This clonotype came up many times. The chain is built from TRBV28 and TRBJ2-7; D perhaps matches TRBD2 (6 bases). CDR3 length equals 15 residues. Trimming took 6 bases from V and 2 from J, leaving 17 bases between them. CDR1 and CDR2 (germline): MDHEN, SYDVKM. The CDR3, as DNA: TGTGCCAGCAGCTACCTTAGCGGCAATCCCTACGAGCAGTACTTC. Encoded protein: CASSYLSGNPYEQYF. The full variable domain, its missing parts supplied by reference TRBV28 and TRBJ2-7, is DVKVTQSSRYLVKRTGEKVFLECVQDMDHENMFWYRQDPGLGLRLIYFSYDVKMKEKGDIPEGYSVSREKKERFSLILESASTNQTSMYLCASSYLSGNPYEQYFGPGTRLTVT.

The chain recombines TRBV28 with TRBJ2-7; 7 nucleotides line up with TRBD1. Germline CDR1 and CDR2: MDHEN and SYDVKM. This CDR3 contains 13 residues. Losses at the gene ends were 8 bases for V and 2 bases for J; bases not matched to a gene: 6. Here the CDR3 DNA reads TGTGCCAGCGGGGACAGCATTACCTACGAGCAGTACTTC. It is translated as CASGDSITYEQYF. The entire variable domain, with the rest obtained from reference TRBV28 and TRBJ2-7, is as follows: DVKVTQSSRYLVKRTGEKVFLECVQDMDHENMFWYRQDPGLGLRLIYFSYDVKMKEKGDIPEGYSVSREKKERFSLILESASTNQTSMYLCASGDSITYEQYFGPGTRLTVT.

This clonotype appeared a few times. As DNA, the CDR3 is TGTGCCAGCAGCTTGTTGGGACAGGGGGGATTAGGGACGCAGTATTTT. Its protein is CASSLLGQGGLGTQYF. The chain carries TRBV5-6 and TRBJ2-3; TRBD1 aligns across 11 bases. Unmatched junction bases numbered 10, after V lost 1 base and J lost 9 bases. Germline V lookup: CDR1 SGHDT, CDR2 YYEEEE. The CDR3 runs to 16 residues.

This clonotype was counted many times. This chain uses TRBV29-1 with TRBJ2-1; D is uncertain. Germline-derived CDR1 and CDR2 are SQVTM and ANQGSEA. This CDR3 is built from 11 residues. Trimming removed 0 bases from V and 15 bases from J, with 12 bases in between. The CDR3 DNA sequence: TGCAGCGTTGAAGATCTTCGTTTTCGGTTCTTC. Translation: CSVEDLRFRFF.

The J gene is TRBJ2-2, the V gene TRBV6-5; 8 bases fit TRBD2. V lost 4 bases and J lost 0; bases outside the gene matches: 10. Per the germline V gene, CDR1 is MNHEY and CDR2 is SVGAGI. The CDR3 is 18 residues long. The CDR3, as DNA: TGTGCCAGCAGTTTAGTAGCGGGAAGCAGTTCGAACACCGGGGAGCTGTTTTTT. Its translation: CASSLVAGSSSNTGELFF.

The chain combines TRBV20-1 with TRBJ1-5; 7 nucleotides line up with TRBD1. The CDR3 sequence is 15 residues long. Germline V CDR1 and CDR2: DFQATT, SNEGSKA (reference sequence). The junction had 5 bases not matched to a gene; V was cut back by 1 base and J by 2 bases. CDR3 amino acids: CSARGQGIGNQPQHF. CDR3 coding DNA: TGCAGTGCTAGAGGACAGGGTATCGGCAATCAGCCCCAGCATTTT.

This clonotype showed up just a few times. V usage is TRBV4-1 and J usage is TRBJ2-7; 8 bases line up with TRBD1. With V trimmed by 0 bases and J by 6 bases, 7 bases remained unmatched. The CDR3 has 15 residues. CDR1 and CDR2 from the germline V gene are MGHRA and YSYEKL. CDR3 region: CASSQEGDRLLEQYF. The CDR3 nucleotides are TGCGCCAGCAGCCAAGAGGGGGACAGGCTACTCGAGCAGTACTTC.

This clonotype was recorded at least ten times. The rearrangement links TRBV7-2 to TRBJ2-2; 8 bases line up with TRBD1. Germline V gene lookup returns CDR1 SGHTA and CDR2 FQGNSA. This CDR3 has 20 residues. V shed 5 bases, J shed 1 base, and the junction held 18 bases outside the gene matches. The CDR3 DNA sequence: TGTGCCAGCAGCCTAAGGACAGGGTCCCTTTGGCGGGAGAACACCGGGGAGCTGTTTTTT. This encodes CASSLRTGSLWRENTGELFF. The full variable domain, with the rest looked up from reference TRBV7-2 and TRBJ2-2, is GAGVSQSPSNKVTEKGKDVELRCDPISGHTALYWYRQSLGQGLEFLIYFQGNSAPDKSGLPSDRFSAERTGGSVSTLTIQRTQQEDSAVYLCASSLRTGSLWRENTGELFFGEGSRLTVL.

This clonotype was recorded many times. CDR3 region: CASSLVGRNQPQHF. The CDR3 region has the DNA TGTGCCAGCAGCTTAGTGGGCCGCAATCAGCCCCAGCATTTT. This chain links TRBV7-9 with TRBJ1-5; D unresolved. V lost 1 base and J lost 2, with 6 bases in between. The CDR3 contains 14 residues. Germline CDR1 is SEHNR and CDR2 is FQNEAQ (reference sequence).

This clonotype has at least ten counts. The chain uses TRBV7-9 and TRBJ2-7, with 10 bases identical to TRBD2. This CDR3 is built from 14 residues. Germline V gene lookup returns CDR1 SEHNR and CDR2 FQNEAQ (reference sequence). After removal of 6 bases from V and 3 bases from J, the junction contained 5 bases not matched to a gene. This CDR3 is CASRWGTSDYEQYF. The CDR3 DNA follows: TGTGCCAGCAGGTGGGGGACTAGCGACTACGAGCAGTACTTC.

This clonotype was detected many times. CDR3 amino acids: CASSLALDIYEQYF. The CDR3 coding sequence is TGTGCCAGCAGCTTAGCGCTGGATATCTACGAGCAGTACTTC. The rearrangement joins TRBV11-2 to TRBJ2-7; no reliable D call. Germline V gives CDR1 SGHAT, CDR2 FQNNGV. Between the trimmed V and J ends, which lost 1 base and 3 bases, there was a span of 10 bases. The CDR3 consists of 14 residues.

The chain employs TRBV19 and TRBJ1-1; D unclear. Trimming cost V 4 bases and J 1 base, with 13 bases left between them. This CDR3 spans 15 amino acids. Germline loops: CDR1 LNHDA, CDR2 SQIVND (reference sequence). CDR3 nucleotide sequence: TGTGCCAGTAGTACGTCTGGAGAAACGAACACTGAAGCTTTCTTT. Protein: CASSTSGETNTEAFF.

A few counts support this clonotype. The genes are TRBV7-9 and TRBJ2-3; D is ambiguous. The V gene's germline CDR1 is SEHNR and CDR2 FQNEAQ (reference sequence). Between the trimmed V and J ends, which lost 1 base and 2 bases, there was a span of 13 bases. CDR3 length: 16 amino acids. The CDR3 here is CASSLGRSAPTDTQYF. CDR3 DNA: TGTGCCAGCAGCTTAGGTCGGAGTGCCCCCACAGATACGCAGTATTTT.

This clonotype has more than one count but fewer than ten. The rearrangement joins TRBV7-9 to TRBJ1-4; maybe TRBD1 (5 bases). CDR3 length: 16 residues. The V gene's germline CDR1 is SEHNR and CDR2 FQNEAQ (reference sequence). V lost 1 base, J lost 7 bases, and 16 bases lay in between. CDR3 region: CASSLGAPGFGEKLFF. The CDR3 DNA is TGTGCCAGCAGCTTAGGAGCACCAGGGTTCGGTGAAAAACTGTTTTTT.

A word on this clonotype: A read error may account for a junction end that differs from germline. The chain joins TRBV29-1 to TRBJ1-1; 8 bases agree with TRBD1. Per germline, CDR1 SQVTM and CDR2 ANQGSEA. The CDR3 totals 10 residues. The CDR3 DNA reads TGCAGCGTTATACAGGGGGAAGCTCTCTTT. It encodes CSVIQGEALF.

A remark on this clonotype: A much larger clonotype is one base distant, so this may be a read error. V usage is TRBV28 and J usage is TRBJ1-1; D uncertain. This CDR3 spans 13 amino acids. CDR1 and CDR2 (germline): MDHEN, SYDVKM. The CDR3 nucleotides are TGTGCCAGCAGTATGTTAGATAACACTGAAGCTCTCTTT. Translation: CASSMLDNTEALF. Supplemented by reference TRBV28 and TRBJ1-1, the full variable domain reads DVKVTQSSRYLVKRTGEKVFLECVQDMDHENMFWYRQDPGLGLRLIYFSYDVKMKEKGDIPEGYSVSREKKERFSLILESASTNQTSMYLCASSMLDNTEALFGQGTRLTVV.

This clonotype was recorded at least ten times. This chain uses TRBV28 with TRBJ1-6; D unresolved. Germline V gives CDR1 MDHEN, CDR2 SYDVKM. The CDR3 loop spans 14 amino acids. Trimming took 6 bases from V and 5 from J, leaving 11 bases between them. This CDR3 is CASSPAQDNSPLHF. The DNA of the CDR3 is TGTGCCAGCAGCCCGGCGCAGGATAATTCACCCCTCCACTTT.

This clonotype was detected only a few times. This rearrangement joins TRBV30 to TRBJ2-5, with a possible D match to TRBD2 (5 bases). Trimming removed 4 bases at V and 2 bases at J, with 14 bases between. The length of the CDR3 is 14 residues. Germline V lookup: CDR1 GTSNPN, CDR2 SVGIG (reference sequence). The CDR3, as DNA: TGTGCCTGGACAGGCCGTAGCGTTCAAGAGACCCAGTACTTC. It is translated as CAWTGRSVQETQYF.